Shown below are 25 T cell receptor beta chains from a single sample sequenced in a study of graft-versus-host responses after intestinal transplantation. Profiling relied on immunoSEQ multiplex PCR, and the TCRdb table lists in-frame clones only, not all of them. The sample holds about 45,000 clones, 91% seen once. This sample comprised PBMCs, obtained 524 days after transplant. These receptors came from a human patient who received an intestinal transplant, so some T cells may come from the graft donor.

This clone was recorded only once. The chain links TRBV19 to TRBJ1-2; D is unclear. Per the germline V gene, CDR1 is LNHDA and CDR2 is SQIVND (reference sequence). This CDR3 spans 15 amino acids. The V end was cut by 0 bases, the J end by 1 base, with 9 bases between. CDR3 DNA: TGTGCCAGTAGTATAGATGGGTCAGTTAACTATGGCTACACCTTC. Translation: CASSIDGSVNYGYTF.

This clone turned up a few times. V gene TRBV19 combines with J gene TRBJ1-5; D remains unclear. V was shortened by 7 bases and J by 3 bases, with 10 bases between the two germline ends. Germline CDR1 reads LNHDA; CDR2 reads SQIVND (reference sequence). The CDR3 length is 13 residues. DNA for the CDR3: TGTGCCAGTAACCCTGGGCTCAATCAGCCCCAGCATTTT. Translation: CASNPGLNQPQHF.

The rearrangement links TRBV7-9 to TRBJ1-1; 9 bases align to TRBD1. With V trimmed by 4 bases and J by 4 bases, 4 bases remained unmatched. Looked up from germline, CDR1 is SEHNR and CDR2 is FQNEAQ (reference sequence). The CDR3 has 14 amino acids. The CDR3 spells CASSSGQGITEAFF. In nucleotides, the CDR3 is TGTGCCAGCAGCTCCGGACAGGGGATCACTGAAGCTTTCTTT.

This clone was observed once. The junction departs from the called germline gene at one end, perhaps through a read error. The V and J genes are TRBV19 and TRBJ1-1; D gene unclear. Germline CDR1 reads LNHDA; CDR2 reads SQIVND (reference sequence). The CDR3 is 13 residues long. The CDR3 DNA reads TGTGCCAGTAGTATGAGGTCGAACATTGAAGCTTTCTTT. It translates to CASSMRSNIEAFF.

The V call is TRBV19, the J call TRBJ2-1, with a tentative D call TRBD1 (5 bases). The V and J ends lost 3 bases and 5 bases respectively, with 8 bases between them. Germline V gene data show CDR1 as LNHDA and CDR2 as SQIVND (reference sequence). The CDR3 totals 13 residues. In DNA form, the CDR3 reads TGTGCCAGTAGTATGGGCAGGGACAATGAGCAGTTCTTC. This codes for CASSMGRDNEQFF.

The V and J genes are TRBV5-1 and TRBJ1-4; TRBD1 matches 9 bases. The ends lost 4 bases at V and 5 bases at J; junction bases unmatched: 6. CDR1 SGHRS and CDR2 YFSETQ come from the germline V gene. This CDR3 contains 15 residues. The CDR3 bases are TGCGCCAGCAGCGCCCCCGGGACAGGGAATGAAAAACTGTTTTTT. It translates to CASSAPGTGNEKLFF. The full variable domain, completed using reference TRBV5-1 and TRBJ1-4, is KAGVTQTPRYLIKTRGQQVTLSCSPISGHRSVSWYQQTPGQGLQFLFEYFSETQRNKGNFPGRFSGRQFSNSRSEMNVSTLELGDSALYLCASSAPGTGNEKLFFGSGTQLSVL.

The chain employs TRBV6-5 and TRBJ2-7, with D tentatively TRBD1 or TRBD2 (5 bases each). V was cut by 0 bases and J by 5 bases, with 11 bases left in between. Germline CDR1 is MNHEY and CDR2 is SVGAGI. This CDR3 region has 14 residues. Here the CDR3 reads CASSYSSRGNEQYF. The CDR3 coding sequence is TGTGCCAGCAGTTACTCGTCCCGGGGCAACGAGCAGTACTTC.

The chain employs TRBV28 and TRBJ2-3; the D is unclear. From germline, CDR1 is MDHEN and CDR2 SYDVKM. CDR3 size: 13 residues. Trimming shortened V by 4 bases and J by 9 bases, and 14 bases separated the two germline ends. This CDR3 is CASSWTTPRTQYF. CDR3 nucleotide sequence: TGTGCCAGCAGTTGGACGACCCCTAGGACGCAGTATTTT.

This chain connects TRBV5-6 to TRBJ1-2; 8 bases map to TRBD1. V shed 0 bases, J shed 7 bases, and the junction held 2 bases outside the gene matches. Germline V gene lookup returns CDR1 SGHDT and CDR2 YYEEEE. This CDR3 region has 13 residues. In nucleotides, the CDR3 is TGTGCCAGCAGCTTGGGGACAGGGACTGGCTACACCTTC. Amino acids: CASSLGTGTGYTF.

The gene calls are TRBV6-1 and TRBJ2-1; D not certain. Germline loops: CDR1 MNHNS, CDR2 SASEGT. V was pared by 4 bases and J by 2 bases, with 15 bases between. This CDR3 contains 16 residues. The CDR3 coding sequence is TGTGCCAGCAGTGCCATGCTAGGTTTTGCCTACAATGAGCAGTTCTTC. Translation gives CASSAMLGFAYNEQFF.

Only a few counts were recorded for this clone. The genes are TRBV19 and TRBJ2-1, with D possibly TRBD2 on 6 matching bases. V was cut by 3 bases and J by 4 bases, with 22 bases left in between. The CDR3 contains 18 residues. Germline CDR1 is LNHDA and CDR2 is SQIVND (reference sequence). The CDR3 DNA is TGTGCCAGTAGTATTGCCCGCTTCCCTAGGAGGGGTTACAATGAGCAGTTCTTC. It specifies CASSIARFPRRGYNEQFF. Complete variable domain (other parts from reference TRBV19 and TRBJ2-1): DGGITQSPKYLFRKEGQNVTLSCEQNLNHDAMYWYRQDPGQGLRLIYYSQIVNDFQKGDIAEGYSVSREKKESFPLTVTSAQKNPTAFYLCASSIARFPRRGYNEQFFGPGTRLTVL.

The chain couples TRBV19 to TRBJ2-4; 8 bases are shared with TRBD1. V shed 1 base and J 4 bases; nucleotides not matched to a gene: 3. Germline V gives CDR1 LNHDA, CDR2 SQIVND (reference sequence). CDR3 length: 15 residues. The CDR3 DNA reads TGTGCCAGTAGTATAGGGGGACAGGAAAAAAACATTCAGTACTTC. Its protein product is CASSIGGQEKNIQYF.

The rearrangement joins TRBV5-1 to TRBJ2-7; TRBD2 agrees at 7 bases. Trimming took 4 bases from V and 3 from J; bases not matched to a gene: 13. The CDR3 runs to 16 residues. In germline, CDR1 is SGHRS, CDR2 YFSETQ. CDR3 residues: CASSPDSWKRDYEQYF. The CDR3 DNA reads as TGCGCCAGCAGCCCGGATAGTTGGAAGCGGGACTACGAGCAGTACTTC.

The CDR3 bases are TGTGCCAGCAGTCCCCAATCTCAGGGCAATCAGCCCCAGCATTTT. Translating it yields CASSPQSQGNQPQHF. J is TRBJ1-5 and V is TRBV6-5; D is ambiguous. CDR1 and CDR2 from the germline V gene are MNHEY and SVGAGI. The CDR3 consists of 15 residues. The V end lost 5 bases, the J end lost 2 bases, and 13 bases lay between the germline ends.

The genes are TRBV5-1 and TRBJ2-2; D ambiguous. Looked up from germline, CDR1 is SGHRS and CDR2 is YFSETQ. This CDR3 has 16 amino acids. V lost 4 bases and J 1 base, leaving 14 bases between the germline ends. The CDR3 DNA reads TGCGCCAGCAGCGTCCGGCCAGGCGTGAACACCGGGGAGCTGTTTTTT. It encodes CASSVRPGVNTGELFF.

The chain links TRBV11-2 to TRBJ2-7, with unresolved D. Per the germline V gene, CDR1 is SGHAT and CDR2 is FQNNGV. V was pared by 5 bases and J by 6 bases, with 8 bases between. The CDR3 covers 11 residues. The CDR3, as DNA: TGTGCCAGCAGCATCCCGGGCGAGCAGTACTTC. It specifies CASSIPGEQYF.

The rearrangement joins TRBV7-2 to TRBJ2-7, with D perhaps matching TRBD1 or TRBD2 (6 bases each). The CDR3 extends over 15 amino acids. V gave up 2 bases and J gave up 8 bases, with 19 bases separating them. Germline lookup yields CDR1 SGHTA and CDR2 FQGNSA. CDR3 sequence reads: CASSLPQRGLWKQYF. In DNA form, the CDR3 reads TGTGCCAGCAGCTTACCCCAACGGGGGCTCTGGAAGCAGTACTTC.

This clone was recorded only once. The V gene is TRBV7-6, the J gene TRBJ2-1; D uncertain. V was clipped by 5 bases and J by 5 bases, with 4 bases between them. The germline CDR1 and CDR2 sequences are SGHVS and FNYEAQ. The CDR3 runs 11 residues. CDR3 sequence reads: CASSRDNEQFF. The CDR3 DNA reads TGTGCCAGCAGCCGCGACAATGAGCAGTTCTTC.

V gene TRBV5-1 combines with J gene TRBJ2-5; D is unresolved. From germline, CDR1 is SGHRS and CDR2 YFSETQ. Trimming stripped 2 bases from V and 6 bases from J, with 14 bases between. The CDR3 spans 14 residues. As DNA, the CDR3 is TGCGCCAGCAGCTTTATACCGGGCCCCCAGACCCAGTACTTC. Protein product: CASSFIPGPQTQYF.

This chain uses TRBV15 with TRBJ1-1; D gene ambiguous. Per germline, CDR1 LNHNV and CDR2 YYDKDF (reference sequence). The CDR3 length is 13 residues. Trimming stripped 3 bases from V and 4 bases from J, with 9 bases between. Written as DNA, the CDR3 is TGTGCCACCAGCAGCGGGGAGGCCACTGAAGCTTTCTTT. As protein: CATSSGEATEAFF.

A single count supports this clone. V and J are TRBV18 and TRBJ2-1; 14 bases are a match to TRBD2. CDR3 length: 15 residues. V lost 4 bases and J lost 7; bases outside the gene matches: 3. Germline loops: CDR1 KGHSH, CDR2 LQKENI. The CDR3 DNA reads TGTGCCAGCTCACAGGGGACTAGCGGGAGTAATGAGCAGTTCTTC. Residues: CASSQGTSGSNEQFF.

The chain uses TRBV13 and TRBJ2-3; 8 positions agree with TRBD2. The V and J ends lost 0 bases and 2 bases, in that order; junction bases with no gene match: 1. Germline loops: CDR1 PRHDT, CDR2 FYEKMQ (reference sequence). The CDR3 spans 15 residues. The CDR3 sequence is CASSLGLADTDTQYF. CDR3 coding DNA: TGTGCCAGCAGCTTAGGACTAGCGGACACAGATACGCAGTATTTT.

The V gene is TRBV2, the J gene TRBJ2-7; maybe TRBD1 (5 bases). This CDR3 region has 14 residues. V was shortened by 3 bases and J by 0 bases, with 9 bases between the two germline ends. Germline V gene data show CDR1 as SNHLY and CDR2 as FYNNEI. CDR3 sequence (DNA): TGTGCCAGCAGTGAGGGGCTTGGCTCCTACGAGCAGTACTTC. Its translation is CASSEGLGSYEQYF.

The count of this clone is one. This chain uses TRBV6-5 with TRBJ1-3; 9 bases fit TRBD1. After removal of 6 bases from V and 3 bases from J, the junction contained 3 bases not matched to a gene. The germline V gene has CDR1 MNHEY and CDR2 SVGAGI. The CDR3 runs 14 residues. The CDR3: CASSRQGDGNTIYF. The CDR3 DNA is TGTGCCAGCAGCAGACAGGGGGATGGAAACACCATATATTTT.

This chain connects TRBV4-3 to TRBJ1-2, with D unclear. CDR3 size: 16 residues. Germline CDR1 is LGHNA and CDR2 is YSLEER. Trimming removed 0 bases from V and 4 bases from J, with 15 bases in between. The CDR3 loop is CASSQDRTISGYGYTF. The CDR3 DNA sequence: TGCGCCAGCAGCCAAGATCGGACCATTTCGGGCTATGGCTACACCTTC.